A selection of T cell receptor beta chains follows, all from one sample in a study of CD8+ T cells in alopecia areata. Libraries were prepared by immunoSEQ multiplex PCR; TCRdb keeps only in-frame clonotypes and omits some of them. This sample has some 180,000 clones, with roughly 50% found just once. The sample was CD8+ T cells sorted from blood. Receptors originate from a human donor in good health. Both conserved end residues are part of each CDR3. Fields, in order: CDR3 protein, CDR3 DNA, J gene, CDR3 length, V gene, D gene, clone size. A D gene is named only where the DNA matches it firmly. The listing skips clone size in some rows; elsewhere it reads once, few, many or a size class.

CSVVHANSYEQYF TGCAGCGTTGTACACGCGAACTCCTACGAGCAGTACTTC TRBJ2-7 13 TRBV29-1 - large
CASGYNEKLFF TGTGCCAGCGGATATAATGAAAAACTGTTTTTT TRBJ1-4 11 TRBV6-1 - few
CASSYSITGNDYGYTF TGTGCCAGCAGTTACTCGATTACAGGGAATGACTATGGCTACACCTTC TRBJ1-2 16 TRBV6-5 - -
CSVGPDRESYEQYF TGCAGCGTTGGGCCGGACAGGGAGTCCTACGAGCAGTACTTC TRBJ2-7 14 TRBV29-1 TRBD1 few
CASSVSGTGYNEQFF TGTGCCAGCAGCGTCTCCGGGACAGGTTACAATGAGCAGTTCTTC TRBJ2-1 15 TRBV9 TRBD1 -
CASSVSRGPEAFF TGTGCCAGCAGCGTAAGCAGGGGTCCTGAAGCTTTCTTT TRBJ1-1 13 TRBV13 - -
CSRAHNQPQHF TGCAGTCGGGCCCACAATCAGCCCCAGCATTTT TRBJ1-5 11 TRBV20-1 - -
CSVAQGGGYTF TGCAGCGTTGCCCAGGGGGGTGGCTACACCTTC TRBJ1-2 11 TRBV29-1 TRBD1 -
CASSAGVRDAQETQYF TGTGCCAGCAGCGCAGGAGTCCGGGACGCCCAGGAGACCCAGTACTTC TRBJ2-5 16 TRBV7-9 - -
CASRQTSGGHNEQFF TGCGCCAGCAGACAGACTAGCGGGGGGCATAATGAGCAGTTCTTC TRBJ2-1 15 TRBV4-1 TRBD2 -
CASSPTGTRALNTEAFF TGTGCCAGCAGTCCTACCGGGACCCGGGCCCTGAACACTGAAGCTTTCTTT TRBJ1-1 17 TRBV25-1 - -
CASSSPTGGSQETQYF TGTGCCAGCAGTTCCCCCACAGGGGGCTCACAAGAGACCCAGTACTTC TRBJ2-5 16 TRBV6-5 TRBD1 -
CASSFRGPRREETQYF TGTGCCAGCAGTTTCCGGGGGCCGAGGCGTGAGGAGACCCAGTACTTC TRBJ2-5 16 TRBV2 - -
CASSGGGEQFF TGTGCCAGCTCTGGTGGCGGGGAGCAGTTCTTC TRBJ2-1 11 TRBV5-6 - -
CAWSVVTGDTQYF TGTGCCTGGAGTGTCGTTACGGGGGATACGCAGTATTTT TRBJ2-3 13 TRBV30 - -
CASSPGFSYEQYF TGTGCCAGTAGCCCTGGGTTCTCCTACGAGCAGTACTTC TRBJ2-7 13 TRBV19 - once
CASSLDRVAKNIQYF TGTGCCAGCAGCTTAGACAGGGTAGCCAAAAACATTCAGTACTTC TRBJ2-4 15 TRBV7-8 - -
CASSSTDSSYEQYF TGTGCCAGCAGCTCTACGGACAGCTCCTACGAGCAGTACTTC TRBJ2-7 14 TRBV7-9 - -
CASSFGVNEQFF TGTGCCAGCAGCTTTGGAGTAAATGAGCAGTTCTTC TRBJ2-1 12 TRBV7-2 - -
CSVQLAGNTDTQYF TGCAGCGTCCAACTAGCGGGGAACACAGATACGCAGTATTTT TRBJ2-3 14 TRBV29-1 TRBD2 -
CSAGLGGYTF TGCAGCGCGGGCCTAGGGGGCTACACCTTC TRBJ1-2 10 TRBV29-1 - few
CASSLSTDTQYF TGTGCCAGCAGCTTATCCACAGATACGCAGTATTTT TRBJ2-3 12 TRBV13 - -
CSVEVETEAFF TGCAGCGTTGAGGTGGAGACTGAAGCTTTCTTT TRBJ1-1 11 TRBV29-1 - -
CASSQEQSPNQPQHF TGCGCCAGCAGCCAAGAACAGTCCCCCAATCAGCCCCAGCATTTT TRBJ1-5 15 TRBV4-1 - -
CAISETKTYAGYTF TGTGCCATCAGTGAAACGAAGACCTATGCTGGCTACACCTTC TRBJ1-2 14 TRBV10-3 - -
CASSPRLDLQETQYF TGTGCCAGCAGCCCTCGCCTAGATCTCCAAGAGACCCAGTACTTC TRBJ2-5 15 TRBV7-8 - few
CASSMRIAGGDEQFF TGTGCCAGTAGTATGCGGATAGCGGGGGGGGATGAGCAGTTCTTC TRBJ2-1 15 TRBV19 TRBD2 few
CASSQGVGGYEQYF TGCGCCAGCAGCCAAGGGGTAGGCGGCTACGAGCAGTACTTC TRBJ2-7 14 TRBV4-1 - -
CASSQDKGSHNEQFF TGCGCCAGCAGCCAAGATAAAGGCTCTCACAATGAGCAGTTCTTC TRBJ2-1 15 TRBV4-1 - -
CASSLGTYAYEQYF TGTGCCAGCAGCCTCGGGACTTACGCCTACGAGCAGTACTTC TRBJ2-7 14 TRBV5-6 - few
CASSPGQVREKLFF TGTGCCAGCAGTCCGGGACAGGTCCGCGAAAAACTGTTTTTT TRBJ1-4 14 TRBV27 TRBD1 -
CSVVDANTGELFF TGCAGCGTTGTAGACGCGAACACCGGGGAGCTGTTTTTT TRBJ2-2 13 TRBV29-1 - few
CASSPRDRANYGYTF TGCGCCAGCAGCCCCCGGGACAGAGCTAACTATGGCTACACCTTC TRBJ1-2 15 TRBV4-1 TRBD1 -
CAWKEDRGSSYEQYF TGTGCCTGGAAGGAGGACAGGGGGAGCTCCTACGAGCAGTACTTC TRBJ2-7 15 TRBV30 TRBD1 -
CASSSGLQAQETQYF TGTGCCAGCAGCTCCGGCCTCCAGGCCCAAGAGACCCAGTACTTC TRBJ2-5 15 TRBV11-1 - once
CASSVANEQFF TGTGCCAGCAGCGTAGCCAATGAGCAGTTCTTC TRBJ2-1 11 TRBV9 - once
CASSRLEGETQYF TGTGCCAGTAGCCGACTTGAGGGGGAGACCCAGTACTTC TRBJ2-5 13 TRBV19 - -
CASSLGSINYGYTF TGTGCCAGCAGCTTAGGTTCCATAAACTATGGCTACACCTTC TRBJ1-2 14 TRBV7-8 - -
CASGTSGGAFF TGTGCCAGCGGTACGTCCGGCGGAGCTTTCTTT TRBJ1-1 11 TRBV6-6 - few
CASSLDPDSYEQYF TGCGCCAGCAGCTTGGATCCCGACTCCTACGAGCAGTACTTC TRBJ2-7 14 TRBV5-1 - -
CASSLSGAGSPNGYTF TGCGCCAGCAGCTTATCAGGTGCAGGCTCGCCTAATGGCTACACCTTC TRBJ1-2 16 TRBV5-1 - -
CASSPPRRNPRNEQFF TGTGCCAGCAGTCCCCCGCGGCGGAATCCGAGGAATGAGCAGTTCTTC TRBJ2-1 16 TRBV27 - once
CASSLTVGSPLYEQYF TGTGCCAGCAGTTTGACTGTGGGCAGCCCTCTGTACGAGCAGTACTTC TRBJ2-7 16 TRBV6-5 - -
CASSVGMNTEAFF TGTGCCAGCAGCGTAGGTATGAACACTGAAGCTTTCTTT TRBJ1-1 13 TRBV9 - -
CASSRAIYGYTF TGTGCCAGCAGTCGGGCGATCTATGGCTACACCTTC TRBJ1-2 12 TRBV2 - -
CASAPGGSPLHF TGTGCCAGCGCTCCAGGCGGTTCACCCCTCCACTTT TRBJ1-6 12 TRBV6-1 - few
CSVVLGPLTF TGCAGCGTTGTCCTTGGACCGCTCACCTTC TRBJ1-2 10 TRBV29-1 - -
CASSQIQGKTEAFF TGCGCCAGCAGCCAAATACAGGGTAAGACTGAAGCTTTCTTT TRBJ1-1 14 TRBV4-1 - -
CASRGLAFSYEQYF TGTGCCAGCAGGGGCCTTGCCTTCTCCTACGAGCAGTACTTC TRBJ2-7 14 TRBV6-1 - once
CASSPAGGLNTEAFF TGTGCCAGCAGTCCTGCGGGGGGACTGAACACTGAAGCTTTCTTT TRBJ1-1 15 TRBV27 - -
CASNTRQGSGYTF TGTGCCAGCAACACGAGACAGGGGAGCGGCTACACCTTC TRBJ1-2 13 TRBV28 TRBD1 -